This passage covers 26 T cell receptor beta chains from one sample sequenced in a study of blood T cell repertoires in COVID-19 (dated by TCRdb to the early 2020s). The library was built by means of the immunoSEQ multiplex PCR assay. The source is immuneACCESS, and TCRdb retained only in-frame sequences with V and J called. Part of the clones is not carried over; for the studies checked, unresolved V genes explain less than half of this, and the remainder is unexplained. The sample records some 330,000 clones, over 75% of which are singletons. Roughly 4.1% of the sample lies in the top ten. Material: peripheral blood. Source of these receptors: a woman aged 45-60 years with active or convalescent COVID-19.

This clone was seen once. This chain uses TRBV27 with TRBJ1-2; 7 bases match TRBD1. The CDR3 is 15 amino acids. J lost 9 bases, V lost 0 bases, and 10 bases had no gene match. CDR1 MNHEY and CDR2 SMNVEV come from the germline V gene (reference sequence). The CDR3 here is CASSLSWERDRRYTF. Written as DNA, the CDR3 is TGTGCCAGCAGTTTATCCTGGGAAAGGGACAGACGCTACACCTTC.

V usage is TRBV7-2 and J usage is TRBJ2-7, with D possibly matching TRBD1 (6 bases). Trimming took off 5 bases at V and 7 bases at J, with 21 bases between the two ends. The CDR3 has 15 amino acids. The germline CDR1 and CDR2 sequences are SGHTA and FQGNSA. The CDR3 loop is CASSMRQGLWKEQYF. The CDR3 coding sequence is TGTGCCAGCAGCATGCGGCAGGGGTTATGGAAAGAGCAGTACTTC.

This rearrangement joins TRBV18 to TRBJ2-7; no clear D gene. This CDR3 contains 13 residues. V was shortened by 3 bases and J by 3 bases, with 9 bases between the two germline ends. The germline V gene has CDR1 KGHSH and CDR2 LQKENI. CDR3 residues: CASSPQTSYEQYF. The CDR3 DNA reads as TGTGCCAGCTCACCCCAGACAAGCTACGAGCAGTACTTC. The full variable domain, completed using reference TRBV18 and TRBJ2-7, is NAGVMQNPRHLVRRRGQEARLRCSPMKGHSHVYWYRQLPEEGLKFMVYLQKENIIDESGMPKERFSAEFPKEGPSILRIQQVVRGDSAAYFCASSPQTSYEQYFGPGTRLTVT.

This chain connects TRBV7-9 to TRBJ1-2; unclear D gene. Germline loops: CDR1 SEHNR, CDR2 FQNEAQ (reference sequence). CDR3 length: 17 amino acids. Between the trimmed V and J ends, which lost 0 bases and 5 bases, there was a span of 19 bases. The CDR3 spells CASSLANSVTGGYGYTF. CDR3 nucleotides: TGTGCCAGCAGCTTAGCGAACTCGGTCACGGGAGGTTATGGCTACACCTTC.

DNA for the CDR3: TGCGCCAGCAGCGCCCTCGGGACAGAGAGTTCACCCCTCCACTTT. Amino acid sequence: CASSALGTESSPLHF. The chain has TRBV5-1 and TRBJ1-6, with 7 bases that match TRBD1. The V segment lost 4 bases and the J segment 9 bases; nucleotides outside the gene matches: 10. Germline CDR1 reads SGHRS; CDR2 reads YFSETQ. The CDR3 is 15 amino acids.

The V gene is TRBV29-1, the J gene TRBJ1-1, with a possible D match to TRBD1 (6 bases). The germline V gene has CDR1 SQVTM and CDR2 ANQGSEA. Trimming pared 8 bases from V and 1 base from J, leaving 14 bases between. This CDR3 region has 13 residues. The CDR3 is CSHIVGGNTEAFF. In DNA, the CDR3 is TGCAGCCACATTGTAGGGGGGAACACTGAAGCTTTCTTT.

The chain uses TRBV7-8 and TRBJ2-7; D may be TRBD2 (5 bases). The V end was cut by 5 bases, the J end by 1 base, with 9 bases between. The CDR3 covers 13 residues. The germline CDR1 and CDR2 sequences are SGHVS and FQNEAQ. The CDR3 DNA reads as TGTGCCAGCAGCCCCCCGGGGTCCTACGAGCAGTACTTC. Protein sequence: CASSPPGSYEQYF. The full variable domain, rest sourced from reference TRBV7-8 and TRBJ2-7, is GAGVSQSPRYKVAKRGQDVALRCDPISGHVSLFWYQQALGQGPEFLTYFQNEAQLDKSGLPSDRFFAERPEGSVSTLKIQRTQQEDSAVYLCASSPPGSYEQYFGPGTRLTVT.

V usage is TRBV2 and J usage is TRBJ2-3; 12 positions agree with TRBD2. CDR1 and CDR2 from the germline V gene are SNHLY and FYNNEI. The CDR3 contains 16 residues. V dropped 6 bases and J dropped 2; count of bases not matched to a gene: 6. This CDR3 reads CASRRLAGEHTDTQYF. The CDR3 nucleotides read TGTGCCAGCAGGCGACTAGCGGGGGAGCACACAGATACGCAGTATTTT.

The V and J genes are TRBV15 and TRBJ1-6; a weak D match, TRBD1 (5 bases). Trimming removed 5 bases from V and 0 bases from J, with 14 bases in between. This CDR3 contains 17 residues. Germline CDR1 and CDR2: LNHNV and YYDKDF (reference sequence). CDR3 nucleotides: TGTGCCACCAGCTCTTGGACATTGAGCTCCTATAATTCACCCCTCCACTTT. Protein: CATSSWTLSSYNSPLHF.

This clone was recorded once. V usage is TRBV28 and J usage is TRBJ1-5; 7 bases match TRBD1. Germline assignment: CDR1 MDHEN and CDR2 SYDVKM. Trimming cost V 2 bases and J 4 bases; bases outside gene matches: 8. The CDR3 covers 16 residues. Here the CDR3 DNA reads TGTGCCAGCAGTTTAACCGGGACAGTGGGAAATCAGCCCCAGCATTTT. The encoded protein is CASSLTGTVGNQPQHF.

The CDR3 DNA is TGTGCCACCAGTGTGTCGGGGGGACAGCCCCAGCATTTT. Its translation: CATSVSGGQPQHF. The V gene is TRBV24-1, the J gene TRBJ1-5, with D tentatively TRBD1 (5 bases). Trimming took 5 bases from V and 7 from J, leaving 11 bases between them. Germline V gene lookup returns CDR1 KGHDR and CDR2 SFDVKD. CDR3 length: 13 residues.

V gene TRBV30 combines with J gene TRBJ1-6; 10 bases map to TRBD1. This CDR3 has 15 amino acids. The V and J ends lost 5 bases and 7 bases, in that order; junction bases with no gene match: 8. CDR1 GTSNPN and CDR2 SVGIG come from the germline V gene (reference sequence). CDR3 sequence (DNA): TGTGCCTGGGCCCTTCTGACAGGGGGCAATTCACCCCTCCACTTT. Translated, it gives CAWALLTGGNSPLHF.

The CDR3 coding sequence is TGTGCCAGCAGCGTAGACGGGGGGGTCTACAATGAGCAGTTCTTC. This translates into CASSVDGGVYNEQFF. The chain recombines TRBV9 with TRBJ2-1, with 8 positions matching TRBD2. Germline V lookup: CDR1 SGDLS, CDR2 YYNGEE. The CDR3 consists of 15 residues. The V gene end was trimmed by 0 bases and the J gene end by 3 bases; junction bases not matched to a gene: 2.

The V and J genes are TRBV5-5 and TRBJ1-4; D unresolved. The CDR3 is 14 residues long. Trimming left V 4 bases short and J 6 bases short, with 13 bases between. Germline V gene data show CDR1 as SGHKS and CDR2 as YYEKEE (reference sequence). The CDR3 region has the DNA TGTGCCAGCAGCACGACTTGGAGGGATGAAAAACTGTTTTTT. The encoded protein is CASSTTWRDEKLFF. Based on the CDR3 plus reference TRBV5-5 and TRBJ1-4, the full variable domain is DAGVTQSPTHLIKTRGQQVTLRCSPISGHKSVSWYQQVLGQGPQFIFQYYEKEERGRGNFPDRFSARQFPNYSSELNVNALLLGDSALYLCASSTTWRDEKLFFGSGTQLSVL.

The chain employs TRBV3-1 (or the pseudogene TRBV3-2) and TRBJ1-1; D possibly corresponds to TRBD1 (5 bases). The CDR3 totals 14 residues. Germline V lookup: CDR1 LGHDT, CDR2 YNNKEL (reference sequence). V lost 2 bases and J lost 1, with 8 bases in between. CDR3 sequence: CASSQLQANTEAFF. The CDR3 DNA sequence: TGTGCCAGCAGCCAATTACAGGCGAACACTGAAGCTTTCTTT.

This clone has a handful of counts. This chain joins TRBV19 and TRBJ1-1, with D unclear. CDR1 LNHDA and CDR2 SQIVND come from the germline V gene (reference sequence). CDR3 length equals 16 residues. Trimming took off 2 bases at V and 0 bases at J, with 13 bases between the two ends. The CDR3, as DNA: TGTGCCAGTAGTATACCCCCAGTTGAAATGAACACTGAAGCTTTCTTT. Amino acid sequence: CASSIPPVEMNTEAFF.

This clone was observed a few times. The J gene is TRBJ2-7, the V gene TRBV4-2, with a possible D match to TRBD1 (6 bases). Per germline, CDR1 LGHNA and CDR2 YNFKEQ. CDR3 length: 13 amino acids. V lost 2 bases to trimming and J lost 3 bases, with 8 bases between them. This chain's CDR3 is CASSQNRDYEQYF. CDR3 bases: TGTGCCAGCAGCCAAAACAGGGACTACGAGCAGTACTTC.

DNA for the CDR3: TGTGCCAGCAGCTACCCCCAGGGCCCCTACGAGCAGTACTTC. Translated, it gives CASSYPQGPYEQYF. The chain carries TRBV11-2 and TRBJ2-7; tentatively, D is TRBD1 (5 bases). Germline V CDR1 and CDR2: SGHAT, FQNNGV. V was cut by 4 bases and J by 2 bases, with 12 bases left in between. This CDR3 spans 14 amino acids.

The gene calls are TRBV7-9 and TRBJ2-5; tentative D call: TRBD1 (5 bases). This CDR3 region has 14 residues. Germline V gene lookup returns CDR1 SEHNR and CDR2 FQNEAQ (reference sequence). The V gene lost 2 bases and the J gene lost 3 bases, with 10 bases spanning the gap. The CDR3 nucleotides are TGTGCCAGCAGCTTAACCCTAGGGGAAGAGACCCAGTACTTC. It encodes CASSLTLGEETQYF.

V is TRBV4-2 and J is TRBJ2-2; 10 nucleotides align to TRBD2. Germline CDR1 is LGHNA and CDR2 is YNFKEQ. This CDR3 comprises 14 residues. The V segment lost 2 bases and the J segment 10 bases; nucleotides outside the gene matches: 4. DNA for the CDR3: TGTGCCAGCAGCCAACTAGCGGGAGATGTGGAGCTGTTTTTT. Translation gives CASSQLAGDVELFF.

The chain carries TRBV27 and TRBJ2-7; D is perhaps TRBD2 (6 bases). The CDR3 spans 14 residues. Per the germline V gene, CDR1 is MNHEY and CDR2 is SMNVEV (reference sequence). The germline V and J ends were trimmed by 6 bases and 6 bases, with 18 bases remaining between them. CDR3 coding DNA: TGTGCCAGCAGGTTAGGAAGGGGCGGGATCGAGCAGTACTTC. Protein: CASRLGRGGIEQYF.

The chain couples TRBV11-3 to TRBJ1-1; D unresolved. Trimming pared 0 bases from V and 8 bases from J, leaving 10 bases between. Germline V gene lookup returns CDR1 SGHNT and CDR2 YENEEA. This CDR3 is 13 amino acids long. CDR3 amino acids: CASSLDKGDEAFF. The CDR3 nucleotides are TGTGCCAGCAGCTTAGATAAAGGAGACGAAGCTTTCTTT.

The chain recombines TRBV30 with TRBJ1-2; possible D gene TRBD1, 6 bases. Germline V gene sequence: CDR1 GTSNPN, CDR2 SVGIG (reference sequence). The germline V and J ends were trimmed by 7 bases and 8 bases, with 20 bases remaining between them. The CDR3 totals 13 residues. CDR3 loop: CALSPTGRGGYTF. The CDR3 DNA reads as TGTGCCTTAAGTCCAACAGGGAGAGGGGGCTACACCTTC.

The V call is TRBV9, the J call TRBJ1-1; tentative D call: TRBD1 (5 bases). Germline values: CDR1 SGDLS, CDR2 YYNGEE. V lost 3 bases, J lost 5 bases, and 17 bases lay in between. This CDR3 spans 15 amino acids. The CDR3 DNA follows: TGTGCCAGCAGCGCACAACCAGGGATTCAAACTGAAGCTTTCTTT. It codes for CASSAQPGIQTEAFF.

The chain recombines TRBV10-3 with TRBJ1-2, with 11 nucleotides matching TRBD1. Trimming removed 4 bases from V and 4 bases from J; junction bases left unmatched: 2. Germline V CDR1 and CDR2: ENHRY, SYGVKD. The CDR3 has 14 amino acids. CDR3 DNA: TGTGCCATCAGTGGGGACAGGGGGTTCTATGGCTACACCTTC. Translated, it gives CAISGDRGFYGYTF.

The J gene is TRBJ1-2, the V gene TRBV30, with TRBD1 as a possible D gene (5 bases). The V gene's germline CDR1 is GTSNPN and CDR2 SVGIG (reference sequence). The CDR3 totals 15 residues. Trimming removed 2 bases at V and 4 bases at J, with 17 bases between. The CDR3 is CAWSRPGSWGYGYTF. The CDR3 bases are TGTGCCTGGAGTCGACCAGGGTCGTGGGGCTATGGCTACACCTTC.